These 19 T cell receptor beta chains share one sample of origin, sequenced in a study of blood T cell repertoires in COVID-19. The method was immunoSEQ multiplex PCR; TCRdb's version includes in-frame clones alone and lacks a portion of them. The table shows about 140,000 clones, with about 86% occurring only once. The sample comprised peripheral blood. Receptor source: a woman aged 55-70 years with acute or convalescent COVID-19.

The chain employs TRBV7-9 and TRBJ1-1; TRBD1 might be the D (6 bases). This CDR3 region has 15 residues. Germline V CDR1 and CDR2: SEHNR, FQNEAQ (reference sequence). Trimming pared 4 bases from V and 10 bases from J, leaving 22 bases between. The CDR3 DNA sequence: TGTGCCAGCAGCTCCCCCAGGGGCCCCGGGGCGGTAGCTTTCTTT. Translated: CASSSPRGPGAVAFF.

This chain links TRBV7-2 with TRBJ2-1; 10 nucleotides agree with TRBD2. With V trimmed by 4 bases and J by 12 bases, 12 bases remained unmatched. The germline V gene has CDR1 SGHTA and CDR2 FQGNSA. This CDR3 has 15 residues. CDR3: CASSWITSGVDVQFF. The CDR3 DNA reads TGTGCCAGCAGCTGGATTACTAGCGGGGTCGACGTGCAGTTCTTC.

Here the CDR3 DNA reads TGTGCCAGTATACGCAGGGTAGAGGACAATGAGCAGTTCTTC. Protein: CASIRRVEDNEQFF. V usage is TRBV19 and J usage is TRBJ2-1, with D perhaps TRBD1 (5 bases). V dropped 7 bases and J dropped 5 bases, with 15 bases sitting between them. Germline V gives CDR1 LNHDA, CDR2 SQIVND (reference sequence). The CDR3 runs to 14 residues. Full variable domain (rest looked up from reference TRBV19 and TRBJ2-1): DGGITQSPKYLFRKEGQNVTLSCEQNLNHDAMYWYRQDPGQGLRLIYYSQIVNDFQKGDIAEGYSVSREKKESFPLTVTSAQKNPTAFYLCASIRRVEDNEQFFGPGTRLTVL.

CDR3 sequence: CASSLSSGGLSSYNEQFF. The CDR3 coding sequence is TGTGCCAGCAGCTTAAGTAGCGGGGGCCTCAGCTCCTACAATGAGCAGTTCTTC. The rearrangement uses TRBV7-6 and TRBJ2-1; 9 nucleotides match TRBD2. Germline V CDR1 and CDR2: SGHVS, FNYEAQ. After removal of 2 bases from V and 0 bases from J, the junction contained 8 bases not matched to a gene. This CDR3 has 18 residues.

The rearrangement uses TRBV7-2 and TRBJ1-5, with D unresolved. The CDR3 runs to 14 residues. Trimming pared 5 bases from V and 0 bases from J, leaving 8 bases between. Germline values: CDR1 SGHTA, CDR2 FQGNSA. The CDR3 nucleotides are TGTGCCAGCAGCCCGGAGTATAGCAATCAGCCCCAGCATTTT. This translates into CASSPEYSNQPQHF.

The rearrangement uses TRBV30 and TRBJ2-1; weak D call: TRBD2 (6 bases). The germline CDR1 and CDR2 sequences are GTSNPN and SVGIG (reference sequence). The germline V and J ends were trimmed by 5 bases and 4 bases, with 15 bases remaining between them. The CDR3 is made up of 14 amino acids. CDR3 sequence: CAWAGTSFYNEQFF. The CDR3 DNA sequence: TGTGCCTGGGCCGGGACTTCGTTTTACAATGAGCAGTTCTTC.

The chain links TRBV5-5 to TRBJ2-3; tentatively, D is TRBD2 (6 bases). This CDR3 has 15 residues. Trimming removed 4 bases at V and 3 bases at J, with 15 bases between. Germline V gene data show CDR1 as SGHKS and CDR2 as YYEKEE (reference sequence). CDR3 coding DNA: TGTGCCAGCAGCCTCCTCTGGAGGGAAACAGATACGCAGTATTTT. It specifies CASSLLWRETDTQYF.

This clone occurred once. The V and J genes are TRBV12-3 or TRBV12-4 and TRBJ1-1; 7 bases are a match to TRBD1. This CDR3 region has 12 residues. The ends lost 6 bases at V and 8 bases at J; junction bases unmatched: 6. The CDR3: CASSRDSLEAFF. The CDR3 DNA reads TGTGCCAGCAGCCGGGACAGCCTAGAAGCTTTCTTT.

V usage is TRBV7-9 and J usage is TRBJ2-5; 9 nucleotides align to TRBD1. V shed 4 bases, J shed 3 bases, and the junction held 6 bases outside the gene matches. The CDR3 spans 15 residues. Germline CDR1 and CDR2: SEHNR and FQNEAQ (reference sequence). Here the CDR3 reads CASSSARTGEETQYF. The CDR3, as DNA: TGTGCCAGCAGCTCGGCGAGGACAGGGGAAGAGACCCAGTACTTC.

This clone came up a few times. V usage is TRBV5-6 and J usage is TRBJ1-1; the D is unclear. Germline assignment: CDR1 SGHDT and CDR2 YYEEEE. This CDR3 comprises 11 residues. V was trimmed by 3 bases and J by 4 bases, leaving 4 bases between them. CDR3 bases: TGTGCCAGCAGCTCCTTCACTGAAGCTTTCTTT. Translated: CASSSFTEAFF.

V is TRBV2 and J is TRBJ1-2; D is unclear. The length of the CDR3 is 11 residues. Trimming pared 4 bases from V and 8 bases from J, leaving 8 bases between. Germline V gives CDR1 SNHLY, CDR2 FYNNEI. The CDR3 sequence: CASSGGIGYTF. The CDR3 DNA reads as TGTGCCAGCAGTGGAGGAATCGGCTACACCTTC.

V gene TRBV4-2 combines with J gene TRBJ2-3, with 13 bases lining up with TRBD2. After removal of 2 bases from V and 14 bases from J, the junction contained 10 bases not matched to a gene. The CDR3 extends over 15 amino acids. The V gene's germline CDR1 is LGHNA and CDR2 YNFKEQ. This chain's CDR3 is CASSQPGTSGATLYF. The CDR3 DNA sequence: TGTGCCAGCAGCCAACCCGGGACTAGCGGGGCTACGTTGTATTTT.

Only a few counts were recorded for this clone. The V gene is TRBV29-1, the J gene TRBJ2-7, with TRBD1 as a possible D gene (6 bases). The CDR3 runs to 14 residues. CDR1 SQVTM and CDR2 ANQGSEA come from the germline V gene. V lost 6 bases and J 2 bases, leaving 17 bases between the germline ends. The DNA of the CDR3 is TGCAGCGTGCCGGGACACTTACAACCCTACGAGCAGTACTTC. The encoded protein is CSVPGHLQPYEQYF.

This sequence joins TRBV11-2 and TRBJ1-2; unclear D gene. Germline values: CDR1 SGHAT, CDR2 FQNNGV. The CDR3 sequence is 15 residues long. Trimming left V 5 bases short and J 0 bases short, with 13 bases between. CDR3 bases: TGTGCCAGCAGCCCGGCGGGAACAGCTAACTATGGCTACACCTTC. As protein: CASSPAGTANYGYTF. Based on the CDR3 plus reference TRBV11-2 and TRBJ1-2, the full variable domain is EAGVAQSPRYKIIEKRQSVAFWCNPISGHATLYWYQQILGQGPKLLIQFQNNGVVDDSQLPKDRFSAERLKGVDSTLKIQPAKLEDSAVYLCASSPAGTANYGYTFGSGTRLTVV.

This rearrangement joins TRBV18 to TRBJ1-3; 7 bases fit TRBD1. The CDR3 runs 17 residues. Germline loops: CDR1 KGHSH, CDR2 LQKENI. With 3 bases clipped from V and 4 bases from J, the junction kept 12 bases outside the gene matches. CDR3 protein: CASSPEGLTGSGNTIYF. CDR3 coding DNA: TGTGCCAGCTCACCCGAGGGCCTGACAGGGAGCGGAAACACCATATATTTT.

The chain combines TRBV19 with TRBJ1-1; 7 nucleotides match TRBD1. CDR1 and CDR2 (germline): LNHDA, SQIVND (reference sequence). This CDR3 has 14 residues. The V gene end was trimmed by 6 bases and the J gene end by 5 bases; junction bases not matched to a gene: 9. The CDR3, as DNA: TGTGCCAGTAGAGAGACAGGGCCTGAGACTGAAGCTTTCTTT. This gives the protein CASRETGPETEAFF.

This rearrangement joins TRBV7-8 to TRBJ2-5; 11 positions agree with TRBD2. This CDR3 is 18 amino acids long. Germline CDR1 reads SGHVS; CDR2 reads FQNEAQ. The V segment lost 4 bases and the J segment 4 bases; nucleotides outside the gene matches: 14. Here the CDR3 reads CASSYRRASGGPSETQYF. The CDR3 DNA reads TGTGCCAGCAGCTATCGTAGGGCTAGCGGGGGGCCATCAGAGACCCAGTACTTC. The complete variable domain, with remaining parts taken from reference TRBV7-8 and TRBJ2-5, reads GAGVSQSPRYKVAKRGQDVALRCDPISGHVSLFWYQQALGQGPEFLTYFQNEAQLDKSGLPSDRFFAERPEGSVSTLKIQRTQQEDSAVYLCASSYRRASGGPSETQYFGPGTRLLVL.

DNA for the CDR3: TGTGCCAGCAGTTGGACGCTCGGGGGTCAGCCCCAGCATTTT. Translation gives CASSWTLGGQPQHF. This chain joins TRBV28 and TRBJ1-5; the D gene is possibly TRBD1 (5 bases). Trimming cost V 4 bases and J 6 bases, with 13 bases left between them. The germline CDR1 and CDR2 sequences are MDHEN and SYDVKM. The CDR3 contains 14 residues.

The chain combines TRBV5-1 with TRBJ2-5; 8 bases are a match to TRBD2. CDR3 length equals 15 residues. The germline gives CDR1 SGHRS, CDR2 YFSETQ. The junction had 6 bases not matched to a gene; V was cut back by 0 bases and J by 5 bases. In DNA, the CDR3 is TGCGCCAGCAGCTTGGCACCGGGGGGGGACGAGACCCAGTACTTC. It is translated as CASSLAPGGDETQYF.